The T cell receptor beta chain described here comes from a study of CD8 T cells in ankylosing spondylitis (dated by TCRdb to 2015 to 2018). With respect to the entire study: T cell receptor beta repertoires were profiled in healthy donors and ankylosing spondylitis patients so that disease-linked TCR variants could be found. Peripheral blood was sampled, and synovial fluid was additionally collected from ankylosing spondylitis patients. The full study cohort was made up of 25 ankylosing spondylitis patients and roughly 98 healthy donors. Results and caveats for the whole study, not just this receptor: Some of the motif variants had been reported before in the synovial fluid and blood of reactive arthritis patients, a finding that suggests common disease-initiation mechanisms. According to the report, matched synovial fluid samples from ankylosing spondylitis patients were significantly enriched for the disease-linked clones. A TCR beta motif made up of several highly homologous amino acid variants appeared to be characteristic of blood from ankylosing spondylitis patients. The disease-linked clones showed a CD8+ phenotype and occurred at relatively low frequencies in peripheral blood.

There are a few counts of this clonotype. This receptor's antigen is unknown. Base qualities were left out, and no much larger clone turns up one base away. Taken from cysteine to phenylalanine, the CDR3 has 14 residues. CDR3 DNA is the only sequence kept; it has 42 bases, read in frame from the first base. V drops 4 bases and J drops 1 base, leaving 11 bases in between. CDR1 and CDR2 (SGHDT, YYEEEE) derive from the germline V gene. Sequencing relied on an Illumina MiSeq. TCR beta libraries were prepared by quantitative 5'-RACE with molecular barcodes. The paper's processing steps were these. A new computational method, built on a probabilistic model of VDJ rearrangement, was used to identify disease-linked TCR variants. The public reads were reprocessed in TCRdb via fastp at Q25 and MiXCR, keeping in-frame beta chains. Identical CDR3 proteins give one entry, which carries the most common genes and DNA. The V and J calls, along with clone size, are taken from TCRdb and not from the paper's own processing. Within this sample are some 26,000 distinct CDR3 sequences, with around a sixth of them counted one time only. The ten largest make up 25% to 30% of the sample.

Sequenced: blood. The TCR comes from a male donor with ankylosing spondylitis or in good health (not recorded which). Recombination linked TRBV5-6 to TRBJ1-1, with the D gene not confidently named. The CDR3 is CASSQPRGNTEAFF. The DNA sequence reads TGTGCCAGCAGCCAGCCTAGAGGGAACACTGAAGCTTTCTTT.